What follows are 26 T cell receptor beta chains derived from one specimen sequenced in a study of neurological immune-mediated disorders. Time point in this sample: longitudinal time-point 1 (baseline). One entry per CDR3 protein results from TCRdb running MiXCR on the 5' RACE reads. Among some 68,000 distinct CDR3 sequences listed, roughly an eighth were seen once. Sequences were obtained from PBMCs. The receptors come from a female donor with HTLV-1-associated myelopathy (HAM/TSP).

This clonotype is labeled medium-sized (0.01 to 0.1%). The chain is built from TRBV28 and TRBJ2-7, with D uncertain. CDR3 length: 14 amino acids. Germline V gene sequence: CDR1 MDHEN, CDR2 SYDVKM. Trimming removed 6 bases at V and 1 base at J, with 13 bases between. CDR3 in amino acids: CASRNPITSYEQYF. The CDR3 DNA reads as TGTGCCAGCAGGAACCCGATCACTTCCTACGAGCAGTACTTC.

This clonotype has ten or more counts. The rearrangement links TRBV7-9 to TRBJ2-3; D is possibly TRBD2 (5 bases). CDR3 size: 13 residues. Trimming pared 5 bases from V and 13 bases from J, leaving 19 bases between. CDR1 is SEHNR and CDR2 is FQNEAQ in the germline V gene (reference sequence). The CDR3 loop is CASSPEGTMVKYF. CDR3 sequence (DNA): TGTGCCAGCAGCCCCGAGGGAACCATGGTCAAGTATTTT.

On this clonotype itself: With a much larger clone just one base away, this may be a read error. The V call is TRBV7-2, the J call TRBJ2-1; D is unclear. The CDR3 spans 13 residues. Germline CDR1 is SGHTA and CDR2 is FQGNSA. V lost 4 bases, J lost 5 bases, and 9 bases lay in between. CDR3 nucleotides: TGTGCCAGCAGCTCGGCCAGACACAATGAGCAGTTCTTC. Translation: CASSSARHNEQFF.

The chain uses TRBV6-5 and TRBJ2-3; 8 bases map to TRBD2. The CDR3 extends over 14 amino acids. Germline loops: CDR1 MNHEY, CDR2 SVGAGI. The V and J ends lost 10 bases and 3 bases, in that order; junction bases with no gene match: 9. CDR3 sequence reads: CATKKRGSTDTQYF. In DNA, the CDR3 is TGTGCCACCAAGAAGCGGGGGTCGACAGATACGCAGTATTTT.

The gene calls are TRBV7-9 and TRBJ1-5; D call uncertain. CDR1 and CDR2 from the germline V gene are SEHNR and FQNEAQ (reference sequence). The CDR3 is 15 residues long. Trimming left V 5 bases short and J 2 bases short, with 13 bases between. CDR3 nucleotide sequence: TGTGCCAGCAGCCCAATGGGGAATGGCAATCAGCCCCAGCATTTT. Residues: CASSPMGNGNQPQHF.

The chain employs TRBV3-1 and TRBJ2-7; tentatively, D is TRBD1 (5 bases). The V and J ends lost 3 bases and 6 bases respectively, with 12 bases between them. The CDR3 has 13 residues. CDR1 and CDR2 (germline): LGHDT, YNNKEL (reference sequence). The CDR3 region has the DNA TGTGCCAGCAGCCACTTGACAGTGCGCGAGCAGTACTTC. It yields the protein CASSHLTVREQYF.

This clonotype was seen many times. V and J are TRBV11-2 and TRBJ2-1; D gene unclear. The germline CDR1 and CDR2 sequences are SGHAT and FQNNGV. Trimming cost V 5 bases and J 11 bases, with 13 bases left between them. This CDR3 spans 12 amino acids. CDR3 bases: TGTGCCAGCAGCGCTCCGTACGGTAAGCAGTTCTTC. Amino acid sequence: CASSAPYGKQFF.

This clonotype was seen many times. The chain combines TRBV3-1 with TRBJ2-5; D gene unclear. The CDR3 length is 15 residues. Looked up from germline, CDR1 is LGHDT and CDR2 is YNNKEL (reference sequence). V lost 0 bases to trimming and J lost 3 bases, with 11 bases between them. In DNA, the CDR3 is TGTGCCAGCAGCCAAGATCTGGATCTGGAAGAGACCCAGTACTTC. Translating it yields CASSQDLDLEETQYF.

This clonotype was picked up many times. The chain uses TRBV25-1 and TRBJ2-2, with D tentatively TRBD1 (6 bases). The V gene lost 6 bases and the J gene lost 0 bases, with 14 bases spanning the gap. Germline V gene lookup returns CDR1 MGHDK and CDR2 SYGVNS. The CDR3 length is 16 residues. CDR3 sequence (DNA): TGTGCCAGCAGCCGAGTGTCAGGGGCGAACACCGGGGAGCTGTTTTTT. This codes for CASSRVSGANTGELFF.

The sample holds many counts of this clonotype. This rearrangement joins TRBV7-3 to TRBJ2-7, with no clear D. Trimming left V 3 bases short and J 0 bases short, with 6 bases between. Germline CDR1 and CDR2: SGHTA and FQGTGA. The CDR3 has 13 amino acids. The CDR3 reads CASSFDVSYEQYF. In DNA form, the CDR3 reads TGTGCCAGCAGCTTCGACGTCTCCTACGAGCAGTACTTC. The full variable domain, rest sourced from reference TRBV7-3 and TRBJ2-7, is GAGVSQTPSNKVTEKGKYVELRCDPISGHTALYWYRQSLGQGPEFLIYFQGTGAADDSGLPNDRFFAVRPEGSVSTLKIQRTERGDSAVYLCASSFDVSYEQYFGPGTRLTVT.

In this sample, this clonotype turned up many times. The chain is built from TRBV7-9 and TRBJ2-2; D gene unclear. Germline CDR1 is SEHNR and CDR2 is FQNEAQ (reference sequence). CDR3 size: 15 residues. With 1 base removed from V and 6 bases from J, the gap between germline ends came to 12 bases. This CDR3 is CASSLVKSGPGELFF. The DNA of the CDR3 is TGTGCCAGCAGCTTAGTTAAGTCTGGCCCCGGGGAGCTGTTTTTT.

Many counts were recorded for this clonotype. V and J are TRBV7-3 and TRBJ2-2, with a possible D match to TRBD2 (6 bases). Trimming left V 1 base short and J 6 bases short, with 15 bases between. The CDR3 totals 16 residues. Germline V gene lookup returns CDR1 SGHTA and CDR2 FQGTGA. The CDR3 nucleotides read TGTGCCAGCAGCTTAATGGCGGCGGGGTATGCCGGGGAGCTGTTTTTT. Its protein is CASSLMAAGYAGELFF.

This clonotype occurred many times. This CDR3 reads CASTKTTGLTEAFF. CDR3 DNA sequence: TGTGCCAGCACCAAGACGACAGGTCTCACTGAAGCTTTCTTT. This sequence joins TRBV12-3 or TRBV12-4 and TRBJ1-1; tentative D call: TRBD1 (6 bases). V gave up 7 bases and J gave up 4 bases, with 16 bases separating them. The CDR3 spans 14 residues.

This clonotype was picked up many times. The V call is TRBV5-6, the J call TRBJ2-7; TRBD1 matches at 7 bases. V lost 0 bases to trimming and J lost 7 bases; unmatched junction nucleotides: 7. The CDR3 is made up of 14 amino acids. CDR1 and CDR2 (germline): SGHDT, YYEEEE. The chain's CDR3 is CASSLGGTAQEQYF. The CDR3 DNA reads TGTGCCAGCAGCTTGGGAGGGACAGCCCAAGAGCAGTACTTC.

This clonotype was counted many times. The chain combines TRBV29-1 with TRBJ1-1, with D maybe TRBD1 (5 bases). Germline lookup yields CDR1 SQVTM and CDR2 ANQGSEA. V dropped 4 bases and J dropped 6 bases, with 12 bases sitting between them. This CDR3 is built from 12 residues. In DNA, the CDR3 is TGCAGCGTTGCCGGGGGGGAGGCTGAAGCTTTCTTT. Translation: CSVAGGEAEAFF. Drawing the rest from reference TRBV29-1 and TRBJ1-1, the complete variable domain is SAVISQKPSRDICQRGTSLTIQCQVDSQVTMMFWYRQQPGQSLTLIATANQGSEATYESGFVIDKFPISRPNLTFSTLTVSNMSPEDSSIYLCSVAGGEAEAFFGQGTRLTVV.

This clonotype was seen ten or more times. The genes are TRBV5-1 and TRBJ2-2; no definite D call. This CDR3 contains 15 residues. Trimming cost V 1 base and J 0 bases, with 7 bases left between them. CDR1 is SGHRS, CDR2 YFSETQ, per germline. CDR3 loop: CASSLLGPNTGELFF. The DNA of the CDR3 is TGCGCCAGCAGCTTGCTGGGTCCGAACACCGGGGAGCTGTTTTTT.

This clonotype was counted ten times or more. J is TRBJ2-3 and V is TRBV7-9; maybe TRBD1 (6 bases). Trimming stripped 4 bases from V and 7 bases from J, with 9 bases between. The CDR3 runs to 12 residues. Germline assignment: CDR1 SEHNR and CDR2 FQNEAQ (reference sequence). The CDR3 bases are TGTGCCAGCAGCTACGACAGGAATACGCAGTATTTT. Protein: CASSYDRNTQYF.

This clonotype was seen repeatedly, ten times or more. The chain uses TRBV18 and TRBJ2-7; 8 positions match TRBD1. V lost 3 bases to trimming and J lost 3 bases; unmatched junction nucleotides: 7. The CDR3 is made up of 15 amino acids. CDR1 is KGHSH and CDR2 is LQKENI in the germline V gene. DNA for the CDR3: TGTGCCAGCTCACCTGCAGGACAGGGTTACTACGAGCAGTACTTC. Amino acids: CASSPAGQGYYEQYF.

With regard to this clonotype: A much larger clone sits a single nucleotide away, making a read error possible. V is TRBV15 and J is TRBJ1-5; no clear D. CDR1 is LNHNV and CDR2 is YYDKDF in the germline V gene (reference sequence). This CDR3 region has 15 residues. As DNA, the CDR3 is TGTGTCACCAGCAGAGAAGTTAACAGCAATCAGCCCCAGCATTTT. Protein sequence: CVTSREVNSNQPQHF. The variable domain in full, completed from reference TRBV15 and TRBJ1-5, reads DAMVIQNPRYQVTQFGKPVTLSCSQTLNHNVMYWYQQKSSQAPKLLFHYYDKDFNNEADTPDNFQSRRPNTSFCFLDIRSPGLGDTAMYLCVTSREVNSNQPQHFGDGTRLSIL.

This clonotype was seen ten or more times. V usage is TRBV5-1 and J usage is TRBJ1-5, with D perhaps matching TRBD1 (6 bases). The CDR3 runs to 15 residues. Trimming pared 0 bases from V and 12 bases from J, leaving 19 bases between. Germline V gene lookup returns CDR1 SGHRS and CDR2 YFSETQ. The CDR3 nucleotides read TGCGCCAGCAGCTTGGACGGGGACACCTTTTCGTACCAGCATTTT. It codes for CASSLDGDTFSYQHF.

The V gene is TRBV3-1, the J gene TRBJ1-2; the match to TRBD1 covers 9 bases. J was trimmed by 4 bases and V by 1 base; bases with no gene match: 10. There are 17 residues in the CDR3. The germline V gene encodes CDR1 LGHDT and CDR2 YNNKEL (reference sequence). CDR3 in DNA: TGTGCCAGCAGCCAAGTGGGGGCAACAGGGGGCGGCTATGGCTACACCTTC. It encodes CASSQVGATGGGYGYTF.

This clonotype appeared many times. V is TRBV5-1 and J is TRBJ2-6; 10 bases are shared with TRBD1. The V segment lost 6 bases and the J segment 2 bases; nucleotides outside the gene matches: 5. Germline loops: CDR1 SGHRS, CDR2 YFSETQ. This CDR3 comprises 16 residues. The CDR3 here is CASTLGQGTGANVLTF. The CDR3 nucleotides read TGCGCCAGCACCCTGGGACAGGGGACTGGGGCCAACGTCCTGACTTTC.

There are a few counts of this clonotype. The chain employs TRBV28 and TRBJ2-3, with 9 bases lining up with TRBD2. Germline V CDR1 and CDR2: MDHEN, SYDVKM. CDR3 length equals 16 residues. J lost 3 bases, V lost 7 bases, and 11 bases had no gene match. CDR3 DNA sequence: TGTGCCAGCAACTCCCCGGGCGGGGGGGCAACAGATACGCAGTATTTT. Protein: CASNSPGGGATDTQYF.

This clonotype was counted ten times or more. The V gene is TRBV5-1, the J gene TRBJ2-7; the match to TRBD2 covers 7 bases. The junction had 7 bases not matched to a gene; V was cut back by 3 bases and J by 4 bases. The length of the CDR3 is 14 residues. Germline CDR1 SGHRS, CDR2 YFSETQ. The CDR3 DNA reads TGCGCCAGCAGCTGGTCCAGCGGGGAATACGAGCAGTACTTC. It encodes CASSWSSGEYEQYF. The whole variable domain, remainder taken from reference TRBV5-1 and TRBJ2-7, is KAGVTQTPRYLIKTRGQQVTLSCSPISGHRSVSWYQQTPGQGLQFLFEYFSETQRNKGNFPGRFSGRQFSNSRSEMNVSTLELGDSALYLCASSWSSGEYEQYFGPGTRLTVT.

As for this clonotype: This may come from a read error, since a much larger clone is one base off. The V gene is TRBV5-1, the J gene TRBJ1-1; 7 bases map to TRBD1. The CDR3 is 14 residues long. Germline trimming cut 0 bases from V and 1 base from J; bases unmatched to any gene: 0. Germline-derived CDR1 and CDR2 are SGHRS and YFSETQ. The CDR3: CASSLGTGNTEAFF. CDR3 nucleotide sequence: TGCGCCAGCAGCTTGGGGACAGGGAACACTGAAGCTTTCTTT.

In this sample, this clonotype turned up many times. The genes are TRBV5-1 and TRBJ2-3; 8 bases are a match to TRBD2. The CDR3 runs to 15 residues. Trimming cost V 2 bases and J 1 base; bases outside gene matches: 3. Germline values: CDR1 SGHRS, CDR2 YFSETQ. The DNA of the CDR3 is TGCGCCAGCAGCTTCTTGACTAGCGGCACAGATACGCAGTATTTT. Amino acid sequence: CASSFLTSGTDTQYF.